These 17 T cell receptor beta chains came from one sample sequenced in a study of blood T cells in healthy people across ages (dated by TCRdb to the mid-2010s). The library was produced with 5' RACE. Sequencing instrument: Illumina HiSeq 2500. A second roughly 7 to 11 cycle PCR used a sample-barcoded 5' primer and a J-beta primer mix. The public reads were reprocessed in TCRdb via fastp at Q25 and MiXCR, keeping in-frame beta chains. Each entry is one CDR3 protein sequence, shown with its most common DNA and genes. This sample comprises some 710,000 distinct CDR3 sequences, around 45% of them detected only once. The ten largest clones represent roughly 20% of the sample. Sequences were obtained from blood. All receptors come from a man aged 80 or over in good health.

The rearrangement uses TRBV4-2 and TRBJ2-4, with TRBD2 identical over 8 bases. The CDR3 is 18 amino acids. Germline trimming cut 0 bases from V and 4 bases from J; bases unmatched to any gene: 11. CDR1 and CDR2 from the germline V gene are LGHNA and YNFKEQ. CDR3 in amino acids: CASSQEIQLGLAKNIQYF. The DNA of the CDR3 is TGTGCCAGCAGCCAAGAGATTCAATTAGGACTAGCAAAAAACATTCAGTACTTC.

The rearrangement uses TRBV5-1 and TRBJ1-1; tentatively, D is TRBD1 (5 bases). This CDR3 has 15 amino acids. V was clipped by 0 bases and J by 0 bases, with 9 bases between them. Germline V lookup: CDR1 SGHRS, CDR2 YFSETQ. The CDR3 spells CASSLVGGMNTEAFF. In nucleotides, the CDR3 is TGCGCCAGCAGCTTGGTCGGGGGAATGAACACTGAAGCTTTCTTT. Drawing the rest from reference TRBV5-1 and TRBJ1-1, the complete variable domain is KAGVTQTPRYLIKTRGQQVTLSCSPISGHRSVSWYQQTPGQGLQFLFEYFSETQRNKGNFPGRFSGRQFSNSRSEMNVSTLELGDSALYLCASSLVGGMNTEAFFGQGTRLTVV.

The chain links TRBV4-1 to TRBJ1-4, with 8 bases lining up with TRBD1. With V trimmed by 4 bases and J by 8 bases, 9 bases remained unmatched. This CDR3 contains 15 residues. CDR1 is MGHRA and CDR2 is YSYEKL in the germline V gene. CDR3 DNA sequence: TGCGCCAGCAGCCTCTGGACAGGGTCTAGGGAAAAACTGTTTTTT. Encoded protein: CASSLWTGSREKLFF.

Only a few counts were recorded for this clonotype. This chain uses TRBV5-1 with TRBJ2-3; TRBD1 matches at 7 bases. The CDR3 runs to 15 residues. Germline-derived CDR1 and CDR2 are SGHRS and YFSETQ. V dropped 4 bases and J dropped 3; count of bases not matched to a gene: 8. The CDR3 sequence is CASSNRGFGTDTQYF. CDR3 nucleotides: TGCGCCAGCAGCAACAGGGGATTCGGGACAGATACGCAGTATTTT. Full variable domain (remainder filled in from reference TRBV5-1 and TRBJ2-3): KAGVTQTPRYLIKTRGQQVTLSCSPISGHRSVSWYQQTPGQGLQFLFEYFSETQRNKGNFPGRFSGRQFSNSRSEMNVSTLELGDSALYLCASSNRGFGTDTQYFGPGTRLTVL.

This clonotype was counted once. The junction departs from germline at one end; a sequencing error may be responsible. This chain joins TRBV2 and TRBJ2-1; D is perhaps TRBD2 (6 bases). CDR1 and CDR2 (germline): SNHLY, FYNNEI. This CDR3 comprises 19 residues. In DNA form, the CDR3 reads TGTGCCAGCGGTGACAATCGGGAGCCTGTCCCCCGCTCCGAAAATGAGCAGTTCTTC. Its translation: CASGDNREPVPRSENEQFF.

This clonotype was counted only a few times. V and J are TRBV5-1 and TRBJ2-7; D might be TRBD1 (5 bases). Germline lookup yields CDR1 SGHRS and CDR2 YFSETQ. V gave up 7 bases and J gave up 3 bases, with 17 bases separating them. The CDR3 is made up of 14 amino acids. Here the CDR3 reads CASSYIGHDYEQYF. For the CDR3, the DNA is TGCGCCAGCTCCTACATTGGACACGACTACGAGCAGTACTTC.

The rearrangement links TRBV3-1 to TRBJ1-6, with 8 bases fitting TRBD1. The V gene's germline CDR1 is LGHDT and CDR2 YNNKEL (reference sequence). The CDR3 covers 17 residues. Trimming removed 5 bases from V and 7 bases from J; junction bases left unmatched: 13. CDR3 in amino acids: CASSDKTGAGENSPLHF. CDR3 coding DNA: TGTGCCAGCAGCGATAAGACAGGGGCCGGGGAGAATTCACCCCTCCACTTT.

In the case of this clonotype: A much bigger clone sits one base away, suggesting this may be a read error. The chain joins TRBV28 to TRBJ2-1, with 8 bases identical to TRBD2. Losses at the gene ends were 5 bases for V and 10 bases for J; bases not matched to a gene: 16. Germline CDR1 reads MDHEN; CDR2 reads SYDVKM. The CDR3 contains 16 residues. The CDR3 sequence: CASSLPTSGSSYEQFF. Here the CDR3 DNA reads TGTGCCAGCAGTCTGCCCACTAGCGGCAGCTCCTACGAGCAGTTCTTC.

The chain is built from TRBV6-5 and TRBJ2-1, with TRBD2 identical over 7 bases. Trimming took 6 bases from V and 2 from J; bases not matched to a gene: 7. CDR1 MNHEY and CDR2 SVGAGI come from the germline V gene. CDR3 length equals 15 residues. CDR3 nucleotides: TGTGCCAGCAGAACCTTAGCGGGCACCTACAATGAGCAGTTCTTC. Protein sequence: CASRTLAGTYNEQFF.

In the case of this clonotype: One end of the junction fails to match germline, which may point to a read error. The chain is built from TRBV7-2 and TRBJ2-5, with D possibly TRBD2 on 5 matching bases. Judging by the DNA end, TRBJ2-7 fits better; the J call may be wrong. This CDR3 spans 15 amino acids. Germline V gene sequence: CDR1 SGHTA, CDR2 FQGNSA. As DNA, the CDR3 is TGTGCCAGCAGCTTAGGTGGGCCGGGGTCCTGCGAGCAGTACTTC. This encodes CASSLGGPGSCEQYF.

This chain links TRBV7-2 with TRBJ2-3, with no clear D. Trimming left V 1 base short and J 10 bases short, with 12 bases between. This CDR3 comprises 13 residues. Germline assignment: CDR1 SGHTA and CDR2 FQGNSA. The CDR3 spells CASSLGVEKAQYF. The CDR3 DNA sequence: TGTGCCAGCAGCTTAGGGGTCGAAAAGGCGCAGTATTTT.

To note about this clonotype: A read error may be the cause here, since a much bigger clone is one base away. The gene calls are TRBV7-3 and TRBJ2-1; D is undetermined. Germline V gene sequence: CDR1 SGHTA, CDR2 FQGTGA. This CDR3 has 14 amino acids. The CDR3 is CTSSLSTGACKQFF. CDR3 bases: TGTACCAGCAGCTTAAGTACTGGTGCCTGTAAGCAGTTCTTC. The full variable domain, its missing parts supplied by reference TRBV7-3 and TRBJ2-1, is GAGVSQTPSNKVTEKGKYVELRCDPISGHTALYWYRQSLGQGPEFLIYFQGTGAADDSGLPNDRFFAVRPEGSVSTLKIQRTERGDSAVYLCTSSLSTGACKQFFGPGTRLTVL.

The chain is built from TRBV10-3 and TRBJ2-3; a possible D gene is TRBD1 (6 bases). CDR1 ENHRY and CDR2 SYGVKD come from the germline V gene. Trimming took 7 bases from V and 0 from J, leaving 14 bases between them. The CDR3 is 15 residues long. The CDR3 is CAIIDRLASTDTQYF. In DNA, the CDR3 is TGTGCCATCATTGACAGGCTTGCTAGCACAGATACGCAGTATTTT.

The sample holds a few counts of this clonotype. The chain uses TRBV7-9 and TRBJ2-7, with D possibly being TRBD2 (6 bases). Germline assignment: CDR1 SEHNR and CDR2 FQNEAQ (reference sequence). The V end lost 5 bases, the J end lost 2 bases, and 22 bases lay between the germline ends. This CDR3 spans 17 amino acids. CDR3 DNA sequence: TGTGCCAGCAGCCCTCGGGGAGGTATGGCGGGAACCTACGAGCAGTACTTC. Residues: CASSPRGGMAGTYEQYF.

This chain joins TRBV5-1 and TRBJ2-5; D uncertain. Germline CDR1 SGHRS, CDR2 YFSETQ. The CDR3 is 14 amino acids. Trimming left V 0 bases short and J 4 bases short, with 10 bases between. The DNA of the CDR3 is TGCGCCAGCAGCTTGGCTTCCAGTTTAGAGACCCAGTACTTC. As protein: CASSLASSLETQYF.

This clonotype was seen more than once but under ten times. The V call is TRBV29-1, the J call TRBJ2-1; TRBD2 agrees at 7 bases. Germline lookup yields CDR1 SQVTM and CDR2 ANQGSEA. Trimming cost V 7 bases and J 8 bases; bases outside gene matches: 5. CDR3 length equals 11 residues. The CDR3 loop is CSGTRFDEQFF. The CDR3 DNA is TGCAGCGGGACTAGATTTGATGAGCAGTTCTTC.

The chain carries TRBV7-2 and TRBJ2-4; 8 bases fit TRBD2. CDR1 is SGHTA and CDR2 is FQGNSA in the germline V gene. This CDR3 has 15 residues. The V gene end was trimmed by 2 bases and the J gene end by 5 bases; junction bases not matched to a gene: 5. In DNA form, the CDR3 reads TGTGCCAGCAGCTTATCCGGGACTAGTCAAAACATTCAGTACTTC. As protein: CASSLSGTSQNIQYF.